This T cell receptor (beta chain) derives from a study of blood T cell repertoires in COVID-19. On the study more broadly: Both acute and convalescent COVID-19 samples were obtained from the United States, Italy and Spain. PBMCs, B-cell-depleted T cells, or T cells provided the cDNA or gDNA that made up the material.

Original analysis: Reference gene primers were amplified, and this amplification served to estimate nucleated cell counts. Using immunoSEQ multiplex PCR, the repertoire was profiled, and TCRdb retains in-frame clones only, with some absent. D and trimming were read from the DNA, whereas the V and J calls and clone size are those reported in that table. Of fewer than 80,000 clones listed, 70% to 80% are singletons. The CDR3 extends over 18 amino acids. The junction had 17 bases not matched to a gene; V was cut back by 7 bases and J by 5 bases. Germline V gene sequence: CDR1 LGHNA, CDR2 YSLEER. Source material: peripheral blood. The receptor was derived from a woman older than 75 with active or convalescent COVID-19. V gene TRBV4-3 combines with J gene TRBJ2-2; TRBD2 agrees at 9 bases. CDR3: CASTERVAGGSWTGELFF. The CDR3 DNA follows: TGCGCCAGCACCGAAAGGGTGGCGGGGGGGAGTTGGACCGGGGAGCTGTTTTTT.